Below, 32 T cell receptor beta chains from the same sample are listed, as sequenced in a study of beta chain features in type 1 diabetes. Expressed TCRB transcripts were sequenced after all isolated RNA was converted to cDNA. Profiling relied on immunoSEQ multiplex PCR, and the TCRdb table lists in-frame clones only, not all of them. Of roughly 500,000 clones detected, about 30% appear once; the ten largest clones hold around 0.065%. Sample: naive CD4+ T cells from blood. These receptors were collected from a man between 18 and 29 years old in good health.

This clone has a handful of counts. CDR3 bases: TGTGCCAGCAGCCAGTTGGCGGGCAGCGGATCATACAATGAGCAGTTCTTC. This encodes CASSQLAGSGSYNEQFF. The rearrangement uses TRBV7-6 and TRBJ2-1; D possibly corresponds to TRBD2 (5 bases). Germline V gives CDR1 SGHVS, CDR2 FNYEAQ. This CDR3 is built from 17 residues. V was cut by 5 bases and J by 4 bases, with 21 bases left in between.

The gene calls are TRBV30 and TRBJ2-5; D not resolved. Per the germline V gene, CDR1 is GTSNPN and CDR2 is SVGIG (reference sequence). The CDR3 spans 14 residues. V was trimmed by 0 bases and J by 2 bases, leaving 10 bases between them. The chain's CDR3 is CAWSVSSRQETQYF. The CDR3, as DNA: TGTGCCTGGAGTGTTTCGAGCAGGCAAGAGACCCAGTACTTC.

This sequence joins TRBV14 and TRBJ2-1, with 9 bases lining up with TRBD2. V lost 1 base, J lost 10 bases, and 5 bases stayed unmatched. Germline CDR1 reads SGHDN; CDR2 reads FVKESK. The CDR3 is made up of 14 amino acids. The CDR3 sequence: CASSQGLAGYEQFF. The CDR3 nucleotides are TGTGCCAGCAGCCAAGGGCTAGCGGGATACGAGCAGTTCTTC.

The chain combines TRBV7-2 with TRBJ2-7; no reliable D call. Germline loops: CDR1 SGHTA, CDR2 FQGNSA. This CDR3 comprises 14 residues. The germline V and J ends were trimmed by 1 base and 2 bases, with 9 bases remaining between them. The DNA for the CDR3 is TGTGCCAGCAGCTTAGTAGGCAGGACCTACGAGCAGTACTTC. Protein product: CASSLVGRTYEQYF.

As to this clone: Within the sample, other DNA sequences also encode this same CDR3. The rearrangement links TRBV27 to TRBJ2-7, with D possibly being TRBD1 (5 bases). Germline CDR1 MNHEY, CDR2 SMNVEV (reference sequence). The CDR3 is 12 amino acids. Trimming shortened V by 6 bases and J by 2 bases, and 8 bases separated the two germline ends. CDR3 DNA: TGTGCCAGCAGCCCAGGGACCTACGAGCAGTACTTC. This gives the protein CASSPGTYEQYF.

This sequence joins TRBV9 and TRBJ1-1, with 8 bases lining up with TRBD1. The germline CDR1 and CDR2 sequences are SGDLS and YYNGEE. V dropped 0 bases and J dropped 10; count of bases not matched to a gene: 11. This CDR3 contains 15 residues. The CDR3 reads CASSVVARQGMRAFF. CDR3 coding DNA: TGTGCCAGCAGCGTAGTAGCGAGACAGGGGATGCGAGCTTTCTTT.

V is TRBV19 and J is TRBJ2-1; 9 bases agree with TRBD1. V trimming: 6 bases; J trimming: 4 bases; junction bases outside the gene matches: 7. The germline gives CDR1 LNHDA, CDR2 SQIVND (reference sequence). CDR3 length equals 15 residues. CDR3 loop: CASRRDRDQYNEQFF. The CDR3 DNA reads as TGTGCCAGTAGGAGGGACAGGGACCAATACAATGAGCAGTTCTTC.

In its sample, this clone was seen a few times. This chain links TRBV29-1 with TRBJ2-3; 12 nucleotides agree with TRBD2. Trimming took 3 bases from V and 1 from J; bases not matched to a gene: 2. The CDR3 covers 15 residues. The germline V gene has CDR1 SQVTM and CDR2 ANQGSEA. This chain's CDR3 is CSVDRTSGGTDTQYF. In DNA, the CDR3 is TGCAGCGTTGACCGGACTAGCGGGGGCACAGATACGCAGTATTTT.

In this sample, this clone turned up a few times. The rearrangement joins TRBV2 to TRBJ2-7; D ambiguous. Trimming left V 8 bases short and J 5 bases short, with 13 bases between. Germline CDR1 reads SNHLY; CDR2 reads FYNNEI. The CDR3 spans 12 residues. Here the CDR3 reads CASQPDGNEQYF. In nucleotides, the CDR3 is TGTGCCAGCCAGCCGGATGGTAACGAGCAGTACTTC. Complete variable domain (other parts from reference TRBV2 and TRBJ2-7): EPEVTQTPSHQVTQMGQEVILRCVPISNHLYFYWYRQILGQKVEFLVSFYNNEISEKSEIFDDQFSVERPDGSNFTLKIRSTKLEDSAMYFCASQPDGNEQYFGPGTRLTVT.

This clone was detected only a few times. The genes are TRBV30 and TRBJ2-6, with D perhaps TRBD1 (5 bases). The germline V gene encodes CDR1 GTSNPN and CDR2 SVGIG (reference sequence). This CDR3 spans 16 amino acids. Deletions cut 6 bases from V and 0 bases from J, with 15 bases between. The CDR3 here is CACPRVASSGANVLTF. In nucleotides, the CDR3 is TGTGCCTGTCCCAGGGTTGCAAGCTCTGGGGCCAACGTCCTGACTTTC.

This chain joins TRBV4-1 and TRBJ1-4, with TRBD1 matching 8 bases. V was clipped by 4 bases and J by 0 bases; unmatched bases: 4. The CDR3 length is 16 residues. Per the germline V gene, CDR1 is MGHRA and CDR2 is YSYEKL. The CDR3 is CASSRSDRATNEKLFF. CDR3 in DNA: TGCGCCAGCAGCCGTTCGGACAGGGCAACTAATGAAAAACTGTTTTTT.

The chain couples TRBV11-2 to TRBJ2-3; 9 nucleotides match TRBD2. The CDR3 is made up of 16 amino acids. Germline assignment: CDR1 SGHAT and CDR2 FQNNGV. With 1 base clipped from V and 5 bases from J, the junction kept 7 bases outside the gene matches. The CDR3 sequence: CASSLVVAGVGDTQYF. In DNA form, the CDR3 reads TGTGCCAGCAGCTTAGTGGTAGCGGGGGTGGGAGATACGCAGTATTTT.

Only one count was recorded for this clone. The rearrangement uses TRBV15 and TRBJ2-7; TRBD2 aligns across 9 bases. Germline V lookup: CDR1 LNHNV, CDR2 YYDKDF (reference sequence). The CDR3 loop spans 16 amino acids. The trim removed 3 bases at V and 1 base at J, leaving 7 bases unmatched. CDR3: CATSRLGLAGSYEQYF. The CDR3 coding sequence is TGTGCCACCAGCAGGTTGGGACTAGCCGGATCCTACGAGCAGTACTTC.

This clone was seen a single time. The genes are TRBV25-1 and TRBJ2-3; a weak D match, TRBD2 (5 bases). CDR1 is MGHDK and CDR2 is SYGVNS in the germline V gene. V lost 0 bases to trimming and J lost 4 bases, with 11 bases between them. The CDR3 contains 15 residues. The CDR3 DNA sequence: TGTGCCAGCAGTGAATATCGGGGAACCGCAGATACGCAGTATTTT. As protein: CASSEYRGTADTQYF. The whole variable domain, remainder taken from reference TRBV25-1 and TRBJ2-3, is EADIYQTPRYLVIGTGKKITLECSQTMGHDKMYWYQQDPGMELHLIHYSYGVNSTEKGDLSSESTVSRIRTEHFPLTLESARPSHTSQYLCASSEYRGTADTQYFGPGTRLTVL.

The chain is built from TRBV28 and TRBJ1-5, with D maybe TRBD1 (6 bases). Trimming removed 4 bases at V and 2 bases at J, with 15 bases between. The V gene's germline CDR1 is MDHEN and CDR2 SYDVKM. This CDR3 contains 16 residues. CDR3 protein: CASSSPSGGGNQPQHF. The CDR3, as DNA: TGTGCCAGCAGTTCACCATCCGGGGGCGGCAATCAGCCCCAGCATTTT.

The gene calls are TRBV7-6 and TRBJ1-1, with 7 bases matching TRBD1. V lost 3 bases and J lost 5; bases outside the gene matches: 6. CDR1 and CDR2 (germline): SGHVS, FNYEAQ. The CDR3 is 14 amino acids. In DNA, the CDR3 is TGTGCCAGCAGCTTGAGGGGGCGAGGAACTGAAGCTTTCTTT. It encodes CASSLRGRGTEAFF.

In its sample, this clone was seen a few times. The CDR3 DNA sequence: TGTGCCAGCAGCTTGGTGAGGGCCGACTATGGCTACACCTTC. Translated: CASSLVRADYGYTF. The rearrangement links TRBV7-2 to TRBJ1-2; D is undetermined. Germline assignment: CDR1 SGHTA and CDR2 FQGNSA. The CDR3 sequence is 14 residues long. V was cut by 3 bases and J by 3 bases, with 11 bases left in between.

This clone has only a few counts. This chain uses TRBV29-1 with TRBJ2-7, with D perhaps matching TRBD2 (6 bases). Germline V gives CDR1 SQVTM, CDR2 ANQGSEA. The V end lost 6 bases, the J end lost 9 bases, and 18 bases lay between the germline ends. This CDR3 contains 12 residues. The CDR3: CSVVPLGGGQYF. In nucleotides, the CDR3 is TGCAGCGTCGTGCCCCTTGGGGGAGGGCAGTACTTC.

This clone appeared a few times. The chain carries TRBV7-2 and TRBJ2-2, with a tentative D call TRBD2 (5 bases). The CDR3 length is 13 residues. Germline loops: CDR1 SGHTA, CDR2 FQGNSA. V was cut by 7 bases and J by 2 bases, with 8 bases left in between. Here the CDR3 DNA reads TGTGCCAGCAAGGACTCTAACACCGGGGAGCTGTTTTTT. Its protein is CASKDSNTGELFF.

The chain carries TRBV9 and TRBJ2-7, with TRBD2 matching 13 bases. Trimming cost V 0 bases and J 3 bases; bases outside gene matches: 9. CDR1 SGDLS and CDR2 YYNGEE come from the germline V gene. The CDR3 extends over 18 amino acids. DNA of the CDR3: TGTGCCAGCAGCGTAGTAGGCCCGGGACTAGCGGGAAACTACGAGCAGTACTTC. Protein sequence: CASSVVGPGLAGNYEQYF.

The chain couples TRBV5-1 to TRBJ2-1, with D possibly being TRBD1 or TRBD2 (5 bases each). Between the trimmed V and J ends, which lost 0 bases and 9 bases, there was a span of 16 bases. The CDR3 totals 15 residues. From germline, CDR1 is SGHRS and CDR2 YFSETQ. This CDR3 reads CASSLEGQGEGEQFF. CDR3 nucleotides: TGCGCCAGCAGCTTGGAGGGCCAGGGAGAGGGTGAGCAGTTCTTC.

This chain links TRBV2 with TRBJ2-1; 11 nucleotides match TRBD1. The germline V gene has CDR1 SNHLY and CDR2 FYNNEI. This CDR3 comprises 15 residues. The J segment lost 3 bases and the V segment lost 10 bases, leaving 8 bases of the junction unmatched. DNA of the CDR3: TGTGCCATTACCCGGGGGACAGGGGGCTACAATGAGCAGTTCTTC. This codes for CAITRGTGGYNEQFF.

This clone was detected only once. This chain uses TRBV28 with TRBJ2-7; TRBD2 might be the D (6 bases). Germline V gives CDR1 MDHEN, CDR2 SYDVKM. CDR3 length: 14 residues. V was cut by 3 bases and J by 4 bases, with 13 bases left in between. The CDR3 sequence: CASSLLGGIYEQYF. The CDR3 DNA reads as TGTGCCAGCAGTTTGTTAGGCGGGATTTACGAGCAGTACTTC.

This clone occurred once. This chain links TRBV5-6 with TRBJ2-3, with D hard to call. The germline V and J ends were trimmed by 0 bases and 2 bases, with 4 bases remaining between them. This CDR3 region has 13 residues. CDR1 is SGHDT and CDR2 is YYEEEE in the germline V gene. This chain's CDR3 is CASSLVDTDTQYF. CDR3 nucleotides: TGTGCCAGCAGCTTGGTGGACACAGATACGCAGTATTTT.

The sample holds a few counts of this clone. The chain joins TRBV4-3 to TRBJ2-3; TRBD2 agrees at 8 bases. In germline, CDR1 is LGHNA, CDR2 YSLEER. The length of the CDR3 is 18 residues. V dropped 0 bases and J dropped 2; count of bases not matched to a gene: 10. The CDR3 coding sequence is TGCGCCAGCAGCCAAGATACGGGAGGGCTTACTTACACAGATACGCAGTATTTT. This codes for CASSQDTGGLTYTDTQYF.

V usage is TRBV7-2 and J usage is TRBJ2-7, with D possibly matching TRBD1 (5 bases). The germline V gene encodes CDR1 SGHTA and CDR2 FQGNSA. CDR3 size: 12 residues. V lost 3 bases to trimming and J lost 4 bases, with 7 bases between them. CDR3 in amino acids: CASSLDKYEQYF. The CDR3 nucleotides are TGTGCCAGCAGCTTGGACAAATACGAGCAGTACTTC.

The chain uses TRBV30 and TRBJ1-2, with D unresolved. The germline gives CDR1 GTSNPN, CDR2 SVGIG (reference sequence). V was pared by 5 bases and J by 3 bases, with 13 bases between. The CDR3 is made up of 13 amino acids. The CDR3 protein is CAWAPAADYGYTF. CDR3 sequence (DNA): TGTGCCTGGGCCCCGGCGGCCGACTATGGCTACACCTTC.

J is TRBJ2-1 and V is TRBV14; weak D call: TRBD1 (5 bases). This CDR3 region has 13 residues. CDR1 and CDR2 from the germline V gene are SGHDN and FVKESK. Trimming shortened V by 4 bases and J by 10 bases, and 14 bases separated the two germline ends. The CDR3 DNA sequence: TGTGCCAGCAGCCTCATAGGGGCCGGGGAGCAGTTCTTC. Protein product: CASSLIGAGEQFF. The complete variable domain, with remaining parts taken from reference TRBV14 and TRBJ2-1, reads EAGVTQFPSHSVIEKGQTVTLRCDPISGHDNLYWYRRVMGKEIKFLLHFVKESKQDESGMPNNRFLAERTGGTYSTLKVQPAELEDSGVYFCASSLIGAGEQFFGPGTRLTVL.

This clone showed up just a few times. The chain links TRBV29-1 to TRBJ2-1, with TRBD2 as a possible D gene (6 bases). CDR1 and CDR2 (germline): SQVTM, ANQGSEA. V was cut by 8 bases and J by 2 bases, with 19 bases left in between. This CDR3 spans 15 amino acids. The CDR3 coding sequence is TGCAGCACGGAGGGCAGGGCGGATGCCTACAATGAGCAGTTCTTC. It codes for CSTEGRADAYNEQFF.

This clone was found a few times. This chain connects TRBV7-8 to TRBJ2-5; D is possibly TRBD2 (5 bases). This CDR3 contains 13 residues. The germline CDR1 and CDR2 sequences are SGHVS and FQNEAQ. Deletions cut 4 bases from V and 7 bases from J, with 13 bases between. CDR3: CASSSGVPGTQYF. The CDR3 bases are TGTGCCAGCAGCTCCGGGGTGCCGGGGACCCAGTACTTC.

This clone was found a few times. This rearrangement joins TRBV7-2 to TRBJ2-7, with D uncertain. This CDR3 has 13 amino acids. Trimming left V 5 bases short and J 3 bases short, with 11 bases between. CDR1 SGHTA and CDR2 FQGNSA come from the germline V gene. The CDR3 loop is CASSPTAGYEQYF. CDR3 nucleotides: TGTGCCAGCAGCCCGACGGCAGGCTACGAGCAGTACTTC. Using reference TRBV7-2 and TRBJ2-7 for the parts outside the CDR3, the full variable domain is GAGVSQSPSNKVTEKGKDVELRCDPISGHTALYWYRQSLGQGLEFLIYFQGNSAPDKSGLPSDRFSAERTGGSVSTLTIQRTQQEDSAVYLCASSPTAGYEQYFGPGTRLTVT.

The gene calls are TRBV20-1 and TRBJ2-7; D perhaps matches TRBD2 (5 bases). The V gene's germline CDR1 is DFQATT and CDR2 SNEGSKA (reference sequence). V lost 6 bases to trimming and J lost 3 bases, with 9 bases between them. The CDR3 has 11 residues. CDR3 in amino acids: CSAERDYEQYF. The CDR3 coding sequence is TGCAGTGCGGAACGGGACTACGAGCAGTACTTC.